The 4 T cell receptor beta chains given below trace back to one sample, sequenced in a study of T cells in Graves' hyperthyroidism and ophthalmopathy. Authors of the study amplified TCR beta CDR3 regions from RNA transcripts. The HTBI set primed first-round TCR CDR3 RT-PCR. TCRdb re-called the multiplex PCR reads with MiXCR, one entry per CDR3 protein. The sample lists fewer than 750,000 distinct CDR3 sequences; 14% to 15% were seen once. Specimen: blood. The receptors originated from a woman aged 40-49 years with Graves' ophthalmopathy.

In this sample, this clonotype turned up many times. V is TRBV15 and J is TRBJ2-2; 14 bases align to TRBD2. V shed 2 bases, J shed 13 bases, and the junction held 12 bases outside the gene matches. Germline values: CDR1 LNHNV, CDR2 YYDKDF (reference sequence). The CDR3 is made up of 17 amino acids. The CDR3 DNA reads TGTGCCACCAGCAGAATACAGGGGACTAGCGGGAGAAGAAGGCTGTTTTTT. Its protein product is CATSRIQGTSGRRRLFF.

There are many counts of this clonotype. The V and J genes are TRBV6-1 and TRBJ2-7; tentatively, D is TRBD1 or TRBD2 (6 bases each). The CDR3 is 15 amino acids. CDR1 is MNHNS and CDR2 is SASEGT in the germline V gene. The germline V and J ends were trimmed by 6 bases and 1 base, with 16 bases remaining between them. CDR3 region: CASSRLGGGSYEQYF. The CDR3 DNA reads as TGTGCCAGCAGCCGCCTCGGGGGCGGGTCCTACGAGCAGTACTTC.

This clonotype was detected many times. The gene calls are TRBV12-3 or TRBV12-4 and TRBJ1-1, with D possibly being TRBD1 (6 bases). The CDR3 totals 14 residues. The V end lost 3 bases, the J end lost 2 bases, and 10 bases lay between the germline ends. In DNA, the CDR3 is TGTGCCAGCAGTTTCGGCAGGGGTAACACTGAAGCTTTCTTT. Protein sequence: CASSFGRGNTEAFF.

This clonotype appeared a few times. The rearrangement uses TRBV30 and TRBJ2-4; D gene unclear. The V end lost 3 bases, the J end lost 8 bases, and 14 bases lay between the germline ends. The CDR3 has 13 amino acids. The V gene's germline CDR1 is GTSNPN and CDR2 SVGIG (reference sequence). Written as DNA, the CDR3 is TGTGCCTGGAGCGATCTGGATACAGACATTCAGTACTTC. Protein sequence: CAWSDLDTDIQYF.